This T cell receptor beta chain was found in a study of post-analysis software for immune sequencing data. Study-wide findings and caveats: Controls had significantly higher normalized Chao1 diversity than multiple sclerosis patients. Controls showed lower frequencies than patients for 4 or 5 TRBV segments, and TRBV5-6, TRBV5-1 and TRBV20-1 were among these.

About this clonotype: Its antigen is unknown.

Sequencing libraries made from TCR beta cDNA carried unique molecular identifiers. When about 0.85 to 11 million T cells were used, they gave roughly 500,000 cDNA molecules. TCRdb re-derived calls from the PCR reads in MiXCR, one entry per CDR3 protein. The sample has 450,000 to 650,000 distinct CDR3 sequences, roughly two fifths seen once. CDR3 length: 12 amino acids. V was clipped by 4 bases and J by 5 bases, with 8 bases between them. The germline gives CDR1 ENHRY, CDR2 SYGVKD. Sequences were obtained from blood. This receptor was obtained from a girl under 18 with multiple sclerosis. The rearrangement joins TRBV10-3 to TRBJ2-5; D ambiguous. The CDR3 DNA is TGTGCCATCAGTGCTCAATGGGAGACCCAGTACTTC. It specifies CAISAQWETQYF.